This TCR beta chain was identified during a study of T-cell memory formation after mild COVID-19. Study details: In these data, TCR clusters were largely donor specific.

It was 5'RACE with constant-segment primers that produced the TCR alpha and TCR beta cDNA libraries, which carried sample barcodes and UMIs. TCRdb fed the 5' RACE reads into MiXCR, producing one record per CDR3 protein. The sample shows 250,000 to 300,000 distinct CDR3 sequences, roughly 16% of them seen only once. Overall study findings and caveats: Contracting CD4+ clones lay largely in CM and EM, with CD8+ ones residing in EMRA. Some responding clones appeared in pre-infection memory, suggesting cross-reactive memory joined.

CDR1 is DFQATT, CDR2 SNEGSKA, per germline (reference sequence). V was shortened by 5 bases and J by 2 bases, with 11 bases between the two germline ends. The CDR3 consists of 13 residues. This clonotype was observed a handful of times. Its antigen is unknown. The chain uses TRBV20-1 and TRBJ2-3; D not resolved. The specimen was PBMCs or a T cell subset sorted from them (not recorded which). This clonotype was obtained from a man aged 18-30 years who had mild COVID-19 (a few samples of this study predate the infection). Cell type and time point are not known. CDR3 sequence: CSASSANTDTQYF. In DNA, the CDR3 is TGCAGTGCTTCTTCCGCGAACACAGATACGCAGTATTTT.